A single sample is the source of the 7 T cell receptor beta chains below, sequenced in a study of cytomegalovirus exposure and HLA in healthy donors. PCR amplification relied on 60 Vbeta primers (plus 13 Jbeta primers). The data were produced by immunoSEQ multiplex PCR, yet TCRdb's version contains in-frame clones alone and is incomplete. The sample consists of roughly 200,000 clones, 80% to 90% of them appearing once. The sample consisted of PBMCs. These receptors were collected from a man under 40 in good health and CMV-seronegative.

The rearrangement joins TRBV27 to TRBJ2-7, with D tentatively TRBD2 (5 bases). V was trimmed by 0 bases and J by 2 bases, leaving 11 bases between them. The V gene's germline CDR1 is MNHEY and CDR2 SMNVEV (reference sequence). There are 15 residues in the CDR3. For the CDR3, the DNA is TGTGCCAGCAGTTTATCGGGAGTTCTCGCCTACGAGCAGTACTTC. Residues: CASSLSGVLAYEQYF.

The J gene is TRBJ2-7, the V gene TRBV27; TRBD2 might be the D (6 bases). CDR1 MNHEY and CDR2 SMNVEV come from the germline V gene (reference sequence). Between the trimmed V and J ends, which lost 1 base and 6 bases, there was a span of 13 bases. The CDR3 is 14 residues long. In DNA, the CDR3 is TGTGCCAGCAGTTTATTAATACAGGAGGGCGAGCAGTACTTC. Amino acid sequence: CASSLLIQEGEQYF.

The chain couples TRBV4-1 to TRBJ1-2; the D is unclear. The CDR3 is made up of 14 amino acids. Germline V gene data show CDR1 as MGHRA and CDR2 as YSYEKL. V was cut by 1 base and J by 2 bases, with 8 bases left in between. As DNA, the CDR3 is TGCGCCAGCAGCCAAGGGTACAAGAACTATGGCTACACCTTC. Protein sequence: CASSQGYKNYGYTF.

This sequence joins TRBV7-9 and TRBJ2-7; 7 bases fit TRBD2. The V gene end was trimmed by 1 base and the J gene end by 3 bases; junction bases not matched to a gene: 3. This CDR3 contains 14 residues. In germline, CDR1 is SEHNR, CDR2 FQNEAQ (reference sequence). The CDR3 nucleotides read TGTGCCAGCAGCTTAGTCCCGGGAGGCTACGAGCAGTACTTC. Protein product: CASSLVPGGYEQYF.

This chain joins TRBV7-8 and TRBJ1-1; tentatively, D is TRBD1 (6 bases). Looked up from germline, CDR1 is SGHVS and CDR2 is FQNEAQ. The CDR3 extends over 20 amino acids. V lost 1 base and J 4 bases, leaving 28 bases between the germline ends. Here the CDR3 DNA reads TGTGCCAGCAGCTTAGAAAGGTTGCGGAGGGGGGGCAAAGAAGGCACTGAAGCTTTCTTT. Its protein is CASSLERLRRGGKEGTEAFF.

The chain carries TRBV7-9 and TRBJ2-5; weak D call: TRBD2 (6 bases). The CDR3 consists of 17 residues. V gave up 0 bases and J gave up 2 bases, with 16 bases separating them. Germline V CDR1 and CDR2: SEHNR, FQNEAQ (reference sequence). CDR3 in amino acids: CASSLAPPSELQETQYF. CDR3 DNA sequence: TGTGCCAGCAGCTTAGCCCCTCCTAGCGAGCTTCAAGAGACCCAGTACTTC.

The chain uses TRBV19 and TRBJ1-5; the D gene is possibly TRBD1 (6 bases). The CDR3 loop spans 17 amino acids. Trimming removed 3 bases from V and 9 bases from J, with 24 bases in between. From germline, CDR1 is LNHDA and CDR2 SQIVND (reference sequence). The CDR3 coding sequence is TGTGCCAGTAGTATTTCGTTCGTAATCAGGGGAGAGAGGCCCCAGCATTTT. It specifies CASSISFVIRGERPQHF.